What follows are 2 T cell receptor beta chains derived from one specimen sequenced in a study of T cells in localized non-small cell lung cancer. The assay was immunoSEQ multiplex PCR, and TCRdb's table has in-frame clones only and misses some. This table has some 85,000 clones, about three quarters appearing once. This sample comprised PBMCs, obtained before any cancer treatment. The receptors come from a man aged 40 to 70 with stage II squamous cell lung carcinoma.

The chain joins TRBV5-6 to TRBJ2-1, with D possibly matching TRBD2 (5 bases). V lost 4 bases and J lost 5, with 7 bases in between. This CDR3 spans 12 amino acids. CDR1 and CDR2 from the germline V gene are SGHDT and YYEEEE. CDR3 amino acids: CASSRGHNEQFF. The CDR3 nucleotides are TGTGCCAGCAGCCGAGGGCACAATGAGCAGTTCTTC. Full variable domain (outside the CDR3, taken from reference TRBV5-6 and TRBJ2-1): DAGVTQSPTHLIKTRGQQVTLRCSPKSGHDTVSWYQQALGQGPQFIFQYYEEEERQRGNFPDRFSGHQFPNYSSELNVNALLLGDSALYLCASSRGHNEQFFGPGTRLTVL.

The genes are TRBV28 and TRBJ1-2; D ambiguous. The ends were cut back, 7 bases at V and 4 bases at J, with 10 bases in the middle. CDR1 and CDR2 from the germline V gene are MDHEN and SYDVKM. This CDR3 is built from 12 residues. Here the CDR3 reads CASTGDTYGYTF. The CDR3 DNA sequence: TGTGCCAGCACCGGCGACACCTATGGCTACACCTTC.